This T cell receptor (beta chain) stems from a study of cytomegalovirus exposure and HLA in healthy donors. PCR employed 60 Vbeta and 13 Jbeta primers. Only in-frame clones appear in the TCRdb table, and some are missing; sequencing was by immunoSEQ multiplex PCR. Here the sample spans 160,000 or so clones, about 77% being singletons. CDR1 is MNHEY and CDR2 is SVGAGI in the germline V gene. The V and J ends lost 6 bases and 6 bases respectively, with 15 bases between them. The CDR3 is made up of 13 amino acids. The rearrangement links TRBV6-5 to TRBJ2-7; D might be TRBD2 (6 bases). This clonotype was sampled from a man younger than 45 in good health and CMV-seronegative. Input material: PBMCs. The CDR3 coding sequence is TGTGCCAGCAGAGCGACTAGGTTTTCCGAGCAGTACTTC. It codes for CASRATRFSEQYF.